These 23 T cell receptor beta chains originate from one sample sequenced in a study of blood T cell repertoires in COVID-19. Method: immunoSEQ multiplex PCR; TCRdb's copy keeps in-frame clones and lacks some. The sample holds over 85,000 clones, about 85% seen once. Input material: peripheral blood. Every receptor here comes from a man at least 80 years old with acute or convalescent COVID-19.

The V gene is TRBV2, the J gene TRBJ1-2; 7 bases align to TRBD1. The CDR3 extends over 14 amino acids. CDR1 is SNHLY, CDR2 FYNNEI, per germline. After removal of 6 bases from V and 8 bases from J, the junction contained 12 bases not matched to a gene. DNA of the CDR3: TGTGCCAGCAGAAGAGTACAGGGGATTGGAGGCTACACCTTC. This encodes CASRRVQGIGGYTF.

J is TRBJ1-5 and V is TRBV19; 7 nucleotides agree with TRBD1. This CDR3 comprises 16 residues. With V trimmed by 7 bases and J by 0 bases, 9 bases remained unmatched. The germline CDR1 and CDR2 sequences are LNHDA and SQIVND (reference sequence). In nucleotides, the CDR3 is TGTGCCAGTACCGCCGACCAGGGGGGTAGCAATCAGCCCCAGCATTTT. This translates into CASTADQGGSNQPQHF.

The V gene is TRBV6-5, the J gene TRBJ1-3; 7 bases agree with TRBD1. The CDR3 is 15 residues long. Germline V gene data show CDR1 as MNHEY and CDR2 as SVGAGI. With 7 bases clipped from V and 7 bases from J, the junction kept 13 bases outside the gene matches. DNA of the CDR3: TGTGCCAGCACCAATAGGCAGGGGGATTTTAACACCATATATTTT. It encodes CASTNRQGDFNTIYF.

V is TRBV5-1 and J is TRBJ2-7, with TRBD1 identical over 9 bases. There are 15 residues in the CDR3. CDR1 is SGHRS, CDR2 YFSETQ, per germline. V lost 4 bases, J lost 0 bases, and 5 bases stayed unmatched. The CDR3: CASSHRDRVSYEQYF. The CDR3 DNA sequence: TGCGCCAGCAGCCACCGGGACAGGGTCTCCTACGAGCAGTACTTC. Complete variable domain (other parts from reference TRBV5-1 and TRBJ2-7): KAGVTQTPRYLIKTRGQQVTLSCSPISGHRSVSWYQQTPGQGLQFLFEYFSETQRNKGNFPGRFSGRQFSNSRSEMNVSTLELGDSALYLCASSHRDRVSYEQYFGPGTRLTVT.

DNA for the CDR3: TGTGCCAGCAGCTTGGACCCGGGAGGAACAGATACGCAGTATTTT. Its translation: CASSLDPGGTDTQYF. This rearrangement joins TRBV5-4 to TRBJ2-3; 7 bases map to TRBD2. Trimming at V came to 0 bases and at J to 3 bases, leaving 4 bases not matched to a gene. The CDR3 consists of 15 residues. Germline assignment: CDR1 SGHNT and CDR2 YYREEE (reference sequence).

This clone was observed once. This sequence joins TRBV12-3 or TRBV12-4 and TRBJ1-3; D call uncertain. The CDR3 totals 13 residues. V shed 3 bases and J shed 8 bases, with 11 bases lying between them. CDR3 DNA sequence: TGTGCCAGCAGTTTTCCTTTACCAGACACCATATATTTT. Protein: CASSFPLPDTIYF.

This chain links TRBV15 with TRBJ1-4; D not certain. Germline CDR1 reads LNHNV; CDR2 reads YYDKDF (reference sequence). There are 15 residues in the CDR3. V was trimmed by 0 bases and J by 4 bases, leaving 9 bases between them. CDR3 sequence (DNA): TGTGCCACCAGCAGAGATAGGAGGGTTAATGAAAAACTGTTTTTT. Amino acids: CATSRDRRVNEKLFF.

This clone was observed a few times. The CDR3 DNA is TGTGCCAGCAGTTCTGGACCCCACTCGGGACAGGGCCACGAGCAGTACTTC. This codes for CASSSGPHSGQGHEQYF. This chain uses TRBV27 with TRBJ2-7, with 9 bases that match TRBD1. J lost 5 bases, V lost 4 bases, and 15 bases had no gene match. Germline CDR1 reads MNHEY; CDR2 reads SMNVEV (reference sequence). CDR3 length: 17 amino acids.

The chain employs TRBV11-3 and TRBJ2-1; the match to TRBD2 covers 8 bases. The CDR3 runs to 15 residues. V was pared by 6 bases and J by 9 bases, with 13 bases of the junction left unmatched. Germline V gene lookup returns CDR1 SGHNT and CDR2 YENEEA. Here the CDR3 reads CASSYVAGGRAEQFF. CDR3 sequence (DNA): TGTGCCAGCAGTTATGTTGCGGGAGGTCGGGCTGAGCAGTTCTTC.

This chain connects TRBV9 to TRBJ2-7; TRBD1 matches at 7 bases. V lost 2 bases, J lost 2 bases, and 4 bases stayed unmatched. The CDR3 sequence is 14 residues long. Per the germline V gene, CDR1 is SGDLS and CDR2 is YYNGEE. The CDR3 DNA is TGTGCCAGCAGCGTGGACAGGCACACCTACGAGCAGTACTTC. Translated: CASSVDRHTYEQYF. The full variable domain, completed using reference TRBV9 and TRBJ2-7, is DSGVTQTPKHLITATGQRVTLRCSPRSGDLSVYWYQQSLDQGLQFLIQYYNGEERAKGNILERFSAQQFPDLHSELNLSSLELGDSALYFCASSVDRHTYEQYFGPGTRLTVT.

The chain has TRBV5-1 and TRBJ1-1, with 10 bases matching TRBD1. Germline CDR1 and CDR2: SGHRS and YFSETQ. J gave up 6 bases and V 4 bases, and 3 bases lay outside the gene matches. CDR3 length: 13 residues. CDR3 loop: CASSVTGGPEAFF. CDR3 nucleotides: TGCGCCAGCAGCGTGACAGGGGGCCCTGAAGCTTTCTTT.

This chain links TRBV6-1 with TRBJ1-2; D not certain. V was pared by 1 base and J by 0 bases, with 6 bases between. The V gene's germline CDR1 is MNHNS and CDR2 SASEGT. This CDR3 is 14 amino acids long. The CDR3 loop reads CASSEGSANYGYTF. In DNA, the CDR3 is TGTGCCAGCAGTGAAGGGTCAGCTAACTATGGCTACACCTTC.

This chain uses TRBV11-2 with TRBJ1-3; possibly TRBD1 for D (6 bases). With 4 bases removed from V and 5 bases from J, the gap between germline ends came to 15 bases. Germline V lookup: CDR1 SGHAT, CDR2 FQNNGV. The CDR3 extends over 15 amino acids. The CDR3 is CASSSRTEARNTIYF. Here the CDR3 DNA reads TGTGCCAGCAGCTCCCGGACAGAAGCTCGAAACACCATATATTTT.

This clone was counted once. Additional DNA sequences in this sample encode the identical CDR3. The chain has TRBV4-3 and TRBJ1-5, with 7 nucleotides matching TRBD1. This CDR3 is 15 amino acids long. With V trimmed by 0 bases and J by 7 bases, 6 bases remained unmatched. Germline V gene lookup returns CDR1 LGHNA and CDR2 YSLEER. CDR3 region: CASSQDRQGNQPQHF. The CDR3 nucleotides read TGCGCCAGCAGCCAAGATAGACAGGGAAACCAGCCCCAGCATTTT.

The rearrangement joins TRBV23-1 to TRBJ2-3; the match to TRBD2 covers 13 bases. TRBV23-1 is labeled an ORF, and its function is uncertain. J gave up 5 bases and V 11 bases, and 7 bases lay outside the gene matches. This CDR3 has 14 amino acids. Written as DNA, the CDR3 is TGCGCCGGGGGCGGACTAGCGGGAGAAGATACGCAGTATTTT. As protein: CAGGGLAGEDTQYF.

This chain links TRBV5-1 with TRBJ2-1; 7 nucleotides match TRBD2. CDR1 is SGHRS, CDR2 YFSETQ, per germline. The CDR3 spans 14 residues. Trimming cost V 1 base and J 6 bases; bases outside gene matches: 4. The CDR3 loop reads CASSLIGGSNEQFF. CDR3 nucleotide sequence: TGCGCCAGCAGCTTGATTGGCGGGAGCAATGAGCAGTTCTTC. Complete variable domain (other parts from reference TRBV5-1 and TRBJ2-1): KAGVTQTPRYLIKTRGQQVTLSCSPISGHRSVSWYQQTPGQGLQFLFEYFSETQRNKGNFPGRFSGRQFSNSRSEMNVSTLELGDSALYLCASSLIGGSNEQFFGPGTRLTVL.

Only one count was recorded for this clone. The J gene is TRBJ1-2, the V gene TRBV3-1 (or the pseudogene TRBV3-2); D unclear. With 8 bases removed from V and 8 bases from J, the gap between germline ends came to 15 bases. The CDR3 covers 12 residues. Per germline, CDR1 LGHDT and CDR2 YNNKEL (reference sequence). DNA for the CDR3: TGTGCCAGCTGGTTGGTGAGGGAAGGCTACACCTTC. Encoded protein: CASWLVREGYTF.

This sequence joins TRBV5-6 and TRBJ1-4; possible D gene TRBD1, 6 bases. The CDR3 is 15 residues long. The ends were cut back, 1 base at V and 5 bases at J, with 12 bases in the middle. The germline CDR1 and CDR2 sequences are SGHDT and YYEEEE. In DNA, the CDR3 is TGTGCCAGCAGCTTGCGGGGGGCGGGGAATGAAAAACTGTTTTTT. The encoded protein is CASSLRGAGNEKLFF.

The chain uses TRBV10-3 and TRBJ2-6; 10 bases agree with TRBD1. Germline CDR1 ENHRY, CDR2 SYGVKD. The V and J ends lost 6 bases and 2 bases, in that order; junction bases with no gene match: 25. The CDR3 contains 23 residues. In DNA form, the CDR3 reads TGTGCCATCAGACCTAGTGATGGGACAGGGGCGAGTGACTCACGGACTGGGGCCAACGTCCTGACTTTC. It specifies CAIRPSDGTGASDSRTGANVLTF.

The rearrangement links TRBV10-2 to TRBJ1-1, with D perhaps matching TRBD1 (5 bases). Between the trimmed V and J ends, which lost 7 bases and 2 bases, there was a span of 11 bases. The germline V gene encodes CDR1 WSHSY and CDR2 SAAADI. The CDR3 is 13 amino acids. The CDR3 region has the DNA TGCGCCAGCACGGCAGGACAAAACACTGAAGCTTTCTTT. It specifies CASTAGQNTEAFF.

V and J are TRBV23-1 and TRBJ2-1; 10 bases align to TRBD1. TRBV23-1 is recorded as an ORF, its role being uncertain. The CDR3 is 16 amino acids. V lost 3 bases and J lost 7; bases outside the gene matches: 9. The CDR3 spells CASSHLRDRGSNEQFF. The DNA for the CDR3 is TGCGCCAGCAGTCATTTAAGGGACAGGGGCTCGAATGAGCAGTTCTTC.

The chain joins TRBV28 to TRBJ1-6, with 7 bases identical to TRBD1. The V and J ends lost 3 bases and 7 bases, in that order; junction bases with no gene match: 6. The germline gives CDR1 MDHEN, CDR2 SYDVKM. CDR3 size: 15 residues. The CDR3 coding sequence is TGTGCCAGCAGTTTCAGACAGGGAAGAAATTCACCCCTCCACTTT. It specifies CASSFRQGRNSPLHF. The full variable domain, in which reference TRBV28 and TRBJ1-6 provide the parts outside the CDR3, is DVKVTQSSRYLVKRTGEKVFLECVQDMDHENMFWYRQDPGLGLRLIYFSYDVKMKEKGDIPEGYSVSREKKERFSLILESASTNQTSMYLCASSFRQGRNSPLHFGNGTRLTVT.

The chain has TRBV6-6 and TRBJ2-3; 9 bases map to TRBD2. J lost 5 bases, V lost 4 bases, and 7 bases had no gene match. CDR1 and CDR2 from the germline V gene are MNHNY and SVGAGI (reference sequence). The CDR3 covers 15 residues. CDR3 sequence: CASSFQAGGGDTQYF. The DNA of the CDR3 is TGTGCCAGCAGTTTCCAAGCGGGAGGAGGAGATACGCAGTATTTT.